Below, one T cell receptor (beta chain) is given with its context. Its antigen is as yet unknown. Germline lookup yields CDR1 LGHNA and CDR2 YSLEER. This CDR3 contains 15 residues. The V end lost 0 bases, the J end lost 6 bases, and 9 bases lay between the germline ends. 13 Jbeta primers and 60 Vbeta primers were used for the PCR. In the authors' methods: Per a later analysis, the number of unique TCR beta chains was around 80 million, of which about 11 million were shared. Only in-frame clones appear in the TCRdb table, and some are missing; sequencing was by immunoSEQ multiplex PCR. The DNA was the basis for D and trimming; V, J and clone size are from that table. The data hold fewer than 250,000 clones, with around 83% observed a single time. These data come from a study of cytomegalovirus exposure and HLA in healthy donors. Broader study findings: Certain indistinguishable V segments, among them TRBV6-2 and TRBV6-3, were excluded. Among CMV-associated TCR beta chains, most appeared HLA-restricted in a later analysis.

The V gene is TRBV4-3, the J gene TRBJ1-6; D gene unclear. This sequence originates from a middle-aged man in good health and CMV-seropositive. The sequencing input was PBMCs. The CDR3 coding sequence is TGCGCCAGCAGCCAAGATGAGGGATTTAATTCACCCCTCCACTTT. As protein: CASSQDEGFNSPLHF.